These 6 T cell receptor beta chains were sequenced from one sample in a study of blood T cell repertoires in COVID-19. Here immunoSEQ multiplex PCR was the method, and the copy in TCRdb shows in-frame clones only, minus some. The top ten clones hold 4% to 5.5% of a sample with about 210,000 clones, around nine tenths of them seen once. Specimen: peripheral blood. The receptors derive from a woman in her thirties or forties with acute or convalescent COVID-19.

The rearrangement links TRBV4-1 to TRBJ1-3, with D unresolved. V lost 2 bases and J 11 bases, leaving 10 bases between the germline ends. CDR3 length equals 12 residues. CDR1 and CDR2 (germline): MGHRA, YSYEKL. CDR3 loop: CASSQPFEAIYF. The CDR3 DNA follows: TGCGCCAGCAGCCAACCCTTCGAGGCCATATATTTT.

The CDR3 DNA is TGTGCCAGCAGCCGTGGACAGGGGTCGAGATTTTTTAATCAGCCCCAGCATTTT. This gives the protein CASSRGQGSRFFNQPQHF. The rearrangement links TRBV27 to TRBJ1-5, with 9 nucleotides matching TRBD1. Germline V gene lookup returns CDR1 MNHEY and CDR2 SMNVEV (reference sequence). The V and J ends lost 6 bases and 4 bases, in that order; junction bases with no gene match: 16. CDR3 length: 18 residues.

The chain couples TRBV27 to TRBJ1-2; TRBD1 matches at 9 bases. Germline-derived CDR1 and CDR2 are MNHEY and SMNVEV (reference sequence). The junction had 2 bases not matched to a gene; V was cut back by 3 bases and J by 6 bases. The CDR3 consists of 13 residues. The CDR3 spells CASSFRQGDGYTF. The CDR3 DNA follows: TGTGCCAGCAGTTTCCGACAGGGGGATGGCTACACCTTC.

V gene TRBV4-1 combines with J gene TRBJ2-5; 7 bases match TRBD2. The CDR3 runs 17 residues. With 0 bases clipped from V and 1 base from J, the junction kept 8 bases outside the gene matches. Germline V gives CDR1 MGHRA, CDR2 YSYEKL. CDR3 DNA: TGCGCCAGCAGCCAAGACGGTGGGACTAACCTCCAAGAGACCCAGTACTTC. Its translation: CASSQDGGTNLQETQYF.

This chain uses TRBV19 with TRBJ1-4; 10 bases fit TRBD1. V gave up 4 bases and J gave up 6 bases; unmatched junction bases: 8. The CDR3 length is 16 residues. The germline V gene encodes CDR1 LNHDA and CDR2 SQIVND (reference sequence). This chain's CDR3 is CASSNALGQGYEKLFF. DNA for the CDR3: TGTGCCAGTAGTAACGCCCTGGGACAGGGGTATGAAAAACTGTTTTTT.

The chain links TRBV9 to TRBJ1-4; 7 bases line up with TRBD1. Germline lookup yields CDR1 SGDLS and CDR2 YYNGEE. This CDR3 has 15 amino acids. J lost 7 bases, V lost 4 bases, and 10 bases had no gene match. CDR3 in amino acids: CASSIQTGDGEKLFF. The DNA of the CDR3 is TGTGCCAGCAGCATCCAAACAGGGGACGGTGAAAAACTGTTTTTT. Based on the CDR3 plus reference TRBV9 and TRBJ1-4, the full variable domain is DSGVTQTPKHLITATGQRVTLRCSPRSGDLSVYWYQQSLDQGLQFLIQYYNGEERAKGNILERFSAQQFPDLHSELNLSSLELGDSALYFCASSIQTGDGEKLFFGSGTQLSVL.